Following are 28 T cell receptor beta chains from one sample sequenced in a study of T cell responses to AZD1222 COVID-19 vaccine. Clones were read by immunoSEQ multiplex PCR, and TCRdb kept only the in-frame ones, dropping some. The data contain approximately 100,000 clones, 70% to 90% of them singletons. This specimen consisted of peripheral blood, obtained 28 days after the second AZD1222 dose. The receptors stem from an adult who received the AZD1222 COVID-19 vaccine.

The rearrangement joins TRBV7-2 to TRBJ1-5; D gene uncertain. This CDR3 is 14 amino acids long. Germline V gene sequence: CDR1 SGHTA, CDR2 FQGNSA. The germline V and J ends were trimmed by 2 bases and 0 bases, with 5 bases remaining between them. The CDR3 sequence: CASSLYTSNQPQHF. CDR3 DNA sequence: TGTGCCAGCAGCTTATACACTAGCAATCAGCCCCAGCATTTT.

The chain joins TRBV7-3 to TRBJ2-1; 14 positions agree with TRBD2. The V and J ends lost 5 bases and 9 bases, in that order; junction bases with no gene match: 9. Germline V lookup: CDR1 SGHTA, CDR2 FQGTGA. The CDR3 length is 16 residues. The CDR3 coding sequence is TGTGCCAGCAGCCCCCTGGGACTAGCGGGAGATGGTGAGCAGTTCTTC. Protein product: CASSPLGLAGDGEQFF. The full variable domain, in which reference TRBV7-3 and TRBJ2-1 provide the parts outside the CDR3, is GAGVSQTPSNKVTEKGKYVELRCDPISGHTALYWYRQSLGQGPEFLIYFQGTGAADDSGLPNDRFFAVRPEGSVSTLKIQRTERGDSAVYLCASSPLGLAGDGEQFFGPGTRLTVL.

The chain combines TRBV19 with TRBJ2-1, with 13 bases aligning to TRBD2. The CDR3 sequence is 18 residues long. Trimming removed 4 bases from V and 7 bases from J; junction bases left unmatched: 13. CDR1 is LNHDA, CDR2 SQIVND, per germline (reference sequence). CDR3 residues: CASSTYRGTGLAGNEQFF. The CDR3 DNA is TGTGCCAGTAGTACATACAGGGGTACGGGACTAGCGGGAAATGAGCAGTTCTTC.

The gene calls are TRBV18 and TRBJ2-7; D unresolved. In germline, CDR1 is KGHSH, CDR2 LQKENI. This CDR3 region has 14 residues. Trimming left V 3 bases short and J 0 bases short, with 9 bases between. CDR3 region: CASSPHPSSYEQYF. The DNA of the CDR3 is TGTGCCAGCTCACCCCATCCTAGCTCCTACGAGCAGTACTTC.

The chain couples TRBV7-2 to TRBJ2-3; D not resolved. The V gene lost 0 bases and the J gene lost 3 bases, with 7 bases spanning the gap. Germline V gene lookup returns CDR1 SGHTA and CDR2 FQGNSA. The CDR3 extends over 14 amino acids. Written as DNA, the CDR3 is TGTGCCAGCAGCTTAGCGCTAAGTACAGATACGCAGTATTTT. Its translation is CASSLALSTDTQYF.

The V and J genes are TRBV5-1 and TRBJ1-1; D unresolved. CDR1 is SGHRS and CDR2 is YFSETQ in the germline V gene. Deletions cut 0 bases from V and 6 bases from J, with 12 bases between. The CDR3 extends over 14 amino acids. CDR3 nucleotides: TGCGCCAGCAGCTTGGACGGAGGAACCGCTGAAGCTTTCTTT. Translating gives CASSLDGGTAEAFF.

The V gene is TRBV12-3 or TRBV12-4, the J gene TRBJ2-7; a possible D gene is TRBD2 (5 bases). CDR3 length equals 13 residues. V lost 8 bases and J 0 bases, leaving 11 bases between the germline ends. This CDR3 reads CASSEGSSYEQYF. The CDR3 nucleotides are TGTGCCAGCTCCGAGGGTAGCTCCTACGAGCAGTACTTC.

The gene calls are TRBV7-9 and TRBJ1-1; no definite D call. The CDR3 covers 13 residues. V was shortened by 8 bases and J by 6 bases, with 16 bases between the two germline ends. Germline assignment: CDR1 SEHNR and CDR2 FQNEAQ (reference sequence). CDR3 loop: CASRQTREAEAFF. For the CDR3, the DNA is TGTGCCAGCCGCCAGACCCGGGAGGCTGAAGCTTTCTTT.

Only a few counts were recorded for this clone. V usage is TRBV29-1 and J usage is TRBJ2-1; 14 positions agree with TRBD2. This CDR3 has 14 residues. Germline CDR1 is SQVTM and CDR2 is ANQGSEA. V shed 6 bases and J 5 bases; nucleotides not matched to a gene: 3. The CDR3 loop reads CSVGLAGDHNEQFF. Written as DNA, the CDR3 is TGCAGCGTGGGACTAGCGGGAGATCACAATGAGCAGTTCTTC.

This sequence joins TRBV18 and TRBJ2-2, with D perhaps matching TRBD2 (5 bases). V was pared by 2 bases and J by 1 base, with 8 bases between. Germline CDR1 and CDR2: KGHSH and LQKENI. CDR3 length: 15 residues. The CDR3: CASSPGGGNTGELFF. The DNA of the CDR3 is TGTGCCAGCTCACCAGGCGGAGGGAACACCGGGGAGCTGTTTTTT.

This sequence joins TRBV27 and TRBJ1-1; TRBD1 agrees at 7 bases. V trimming: 6 bases; J trimming: 0 bases; junction bases outside the gene matches: 7. The CDR3 has 15 amino acids. Germline V gives CDR1 MNHEY, CDR2 SMNVEV (reference sequence). The CDR3 DNA sequence: TGTGCCAGCAGCCTAACAGGGGCCCTGAACACTGAAGCTTTCTTT. This translates into CASSLTGALNTEAFF.

This clone appeared a few times. The chain couples TRBV28 to TRBJ2-3; 8 positions agree with TRBD1. The trim removed 6 bases at V and 0 bases at J, leaving 11 bases unmatched. The CDR3 length is 17 residues. Looked up from germline, CDR1 is MDHEN and CDR2 is SYDVKM. The CDR3 sequence: CASRVGQGTLSTDTQYF. The DNA of the CDR3 is TGTGCCAGCAGAGTCGGACAGGGTACCCTTAGCACAGATACGCAGTATTTT.

The chain combines TRBV24-1 with TRBJ2-7; 10 positions match TRBD1. The germline V gene encodes CDR1 KGHDR and CDR2 SFDVKD. V trimming: 5 bases; J trimming: 4 bases; junction bases outside the gene matches: 4. This CDR3 region has 14 residues. The CDR3 bases are TGTGCCACCAGTGCCCCGGGACAGGGGTACGAGCAGTACTTC. Protein sequence: CATSAPGQGYEQYF.

This CDR3 is CASSQGLGAGITYEQYF. Here the CDR3 DNA reads TGCGCCAGCAGCCAAGGCCTCGGGGCGGGGATTACCTACGAGCAGTACTTC. The chain links TRBV4-1 to TRBJ2-7; the D gene is possibly TRBD2 (6 bases). With 1 base removed from V and 2 bases from J, the gap between germline ends came to 18 bases. This CDR3 has 17 amino acids. Per germline, CDR1 MGHRA and CDR2 YSYEKL.

J is TRBJ1-1 and V is TRBV30, with unresolved D. Trimming removed 1 base at V and 0 bases at J, with 9 bases between. Germline V gene data show CDR1 as GTSNPN and CDR2 as SVGIG (reference sequence). The CDR3 covers 14 residues. The CDR3 nucleotides read TGTGCCTGGAGTGAGGCACAGTTGAACACTGAAGCTTTCTTT. It translates to CAWSEAQLNTEAFF.

V and J are TRBV5-1 and TRBJ1-2; D is perhaps TRBD1 (5 bases). Germline values: CDR1 SGHRS, CDR2 YFSETQ. This CDR3 contains 16 residues. V shed 0 bases and J shed 3 bases, with 15 bases lying between them. The CDR3 region is CASSLGTGLTDYGYTF. The CDR3 nucleotides are TGCGCCAGCAGCTTGGGAACAGGTCTAACCGACTATGGCTACACCTTC.

V and J are TRBV28 and TRBJ1-3, with D unclear. The germline CDR1 and CDR2 sequences are MDHEN and SYDVKM. Between the trimmed V and J ends, which lost 6 bases and 2 bases, there was a span of 17 bases. The CDR3 has 16 amino acids. In nucleotides, the CDR3 is TGTGCCAGCAGGCCCCGCAAGCGCCTTACTGGAAACACCATATATTTT. Encoded protein: CASRPRKRLTGNTIYF.

The V and J genes are TRBV29-1 and TRBJ2-7, with TRBD1 as a possible D gene (5 bases). With 6 bases removed from V and 6 bases from J, the gap between germline ends came to 21 bases. This CDR3 is built from 14 residues. Germline V lookup: CDR1 SQVTM, CDR2 ANQGSEA. The CDR3 spells CSVHYDSVDGEQYF. Written as DNA, the CDR3 is TGCAGCGTCCACTATGACAGTGTTGATGGCGAGCAGTACTTC.

This rearrangement joins TRBV14 to TRBJ2-1; 10 nucleotides agree with TRBD2. Losses at the gene ends were 4 bases for V and 7 bases for J; bases not matched to a gene: 7. The CDR3 covers 15 residues. Per the germline V gene, CDR1 is SGHDN and CDR2 is FVKESK. As DNA, the CDR3 is TGTGCCAGCAGCCCCCTAGCGGGAGATTGGAATGAGCAGTTCTTC. It codes for CASSPLAGDWNEQFF.

As DNA, the CDR3 is TGTGCCAGCAGCCAGGGACAGGGGGCGAGTCAGCCCCAGCATTTT. Encoded protein: CASSQGQGASQPQHF. The V and J genes are TRBV28 and TRBJ1-5; 12 positions agree with TRBD1. Trimming cost V 6 bases and J 6 bases; bases outside gene matches: 6. Germline V gene lookup returns CDR1 MDHEN and CDR2 SYDVKM. The CDR3 has 15 amino acids. Full variable domain (rest looked up from reference TRBV28 and TRBJ1-5): DVKVTQSSRYLVKRTGEKVFLECVQDMDHENMFWYRQDPGLGLRLIYFSYDVKMKEKGDIPEGYSVSREKKERFSLILESASTNQTSMYLCASSQGQGASQPQHFGDGTRLSIL.

The gene calls are TRBV25-1 and TRBJ1-6, with TRBD1 as a possible D gene (5 bases). Germline loops: CDR1 MGHDK, CDR2 SYGVNS. The CDR3 spans 16 residues. Trimming cost V 3 bases and J 9 bases, with 18 bases left between them. This CDR3 reads CASSDSVDRHSSPLHF. The CDR3 DNA reads as TGTGCCAGCAGTGACTCCGTCGACAGACATAGTTCACCCCTCCACTTT.

The chain joins TRBV10-3 to TRBJ1-1, with 7 nucleotides matching TRBD1. The CDR3 sequence is 14 residues long. J lost 1 base, V lost 5 bases, and 4 bases had no gene match. The V gene's germline CDR1 is ENHRY and CDR2 SYGVKD. The DNA of the CDR3 is TGTGCCATCAGTCCGGGACAGAAGAACACTGAAGCTTTCTTT. Its translation is CAISPGQKNTEAFF.

The chain links TRBV12-5 to TRBJ1-5; D uncertain. V lost 7 bases, J lost 0 bases, and 7 bases lay in between. The germline CDR1 and CDR2 sequences are LGHNT and FRNRAP. CDR3 size: 13 residues. The CDR3 bases are TGTGCTAGTGCCCTTAATAGCAATCAGCCCCAGCATTTT. This encodes CASALNSNQPQHF.

This chain connects TRBV2 to TRBJ2-3; D gene uncertain. Germline V lookup: CDR1 SNHLY, CDR2 FYNNEI. Trimming shortened V by 7 bases and J by 0 bases, and 11 bases separated the two germline ends. CDR3 size: 14 residues. The DNA for the CDR3 is TGTGCCAGCAAGACACAGCCTAGCACAGATACGCAGTATTTT. This sequence encodes CASKTQPSTDTQYF. Supplemented by reference TRBV2 and TRBJ2-3, the full variable domain reads EPEVTQTPSHQVTQMGQEVILRCVPISNHLYFYWYRQILGQKVEFLVSFYNNEISEKSEIFDDQFSVERPDGSNFTLKIRSTKLEDSAMYFCASKTQPSTDTQYFGPGTRLTVL.

J is TRBJ2-3 and V is TRBV9; 7 nucleotides line up with TRBD2. V dropped 5 bases and J dropped 5; count of bases not matched to a gene: 11. CDR1 is SGDLS and CDR2 is YYNGEE in the germline V gene. This CDR3 is 15 amino acids long. CDR3 nucleotide sequence: TGTGCCAGCAGTCCAGAACGCGGGAGTGGAGATACGCAGTATTTT. It specifies CASSPERGSGDTQYF.

The V call is TRBV27, the J call TRBJ1-4; 7 nucleotides line up with TRBD1. The CDR3 covers 18 residues. From germline, CDR1 is MNHEY and CDR2 SMNVEV (reference sequence). V was clipped by 2 bases and J by 7 bases; unmatched bases: 16. Here the CDR3 DNA reads TGTGCCAGCAGTTTAATCCTCGGGGGACCGGGACAGTTTGAAAAACTGTTTTTT. Protein product: CASSLILGGPGQFEKLFF.

The chain couples TRBV11-1 to TRBJ2-5; 11 bases agree with TRBD2. This CDR3 spans 13 amino acids. With V trimmed by 4 bases and J by 5 bases, 0 bases remained unmatched. Germline V CDR1 and CDR2: SGHAT, FQDESV (reference sequence). The CDR3 sequence is CASSSSGRETQYF. The CDR3 region has the DNA TGTGCCAGCAGCTCTAGCGGGAGGGAGACCCAGTACTTC.

The genes are TRBV6-5 and TRBJ2-6; no clear D gene. Germline CDR1 reads MNHEY; CDR2 reads SVGAGI. The CDR3 is 16 amino acids. The V end was cut by 0 bases, the J end by 0 bases, with 6 bases between. This CDR3 reads CASSYSNHSGANVLTF. As DNA, the CDR3 is TGTGCCAGCAGTTACTCAAACCACTCTGGGGCCAACGTCCTGACTTTC.